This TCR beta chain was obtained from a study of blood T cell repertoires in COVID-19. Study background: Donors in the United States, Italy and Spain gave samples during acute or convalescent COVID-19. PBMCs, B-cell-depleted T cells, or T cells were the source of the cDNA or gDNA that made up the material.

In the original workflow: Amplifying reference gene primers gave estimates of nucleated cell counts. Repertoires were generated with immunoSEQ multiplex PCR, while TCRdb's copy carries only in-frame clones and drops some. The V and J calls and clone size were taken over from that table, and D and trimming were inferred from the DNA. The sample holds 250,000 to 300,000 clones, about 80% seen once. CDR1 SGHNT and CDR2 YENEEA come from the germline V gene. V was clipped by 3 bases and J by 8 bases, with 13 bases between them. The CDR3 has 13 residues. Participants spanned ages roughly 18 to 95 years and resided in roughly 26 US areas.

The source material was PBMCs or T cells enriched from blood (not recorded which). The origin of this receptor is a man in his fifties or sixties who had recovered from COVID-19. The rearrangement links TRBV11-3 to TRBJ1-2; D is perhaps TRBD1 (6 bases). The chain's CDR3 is CASSFRQDGGYTF. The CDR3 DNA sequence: TGTGCCAGCAGCTTTAGACAGGATGGCGGCTACACCTTC.